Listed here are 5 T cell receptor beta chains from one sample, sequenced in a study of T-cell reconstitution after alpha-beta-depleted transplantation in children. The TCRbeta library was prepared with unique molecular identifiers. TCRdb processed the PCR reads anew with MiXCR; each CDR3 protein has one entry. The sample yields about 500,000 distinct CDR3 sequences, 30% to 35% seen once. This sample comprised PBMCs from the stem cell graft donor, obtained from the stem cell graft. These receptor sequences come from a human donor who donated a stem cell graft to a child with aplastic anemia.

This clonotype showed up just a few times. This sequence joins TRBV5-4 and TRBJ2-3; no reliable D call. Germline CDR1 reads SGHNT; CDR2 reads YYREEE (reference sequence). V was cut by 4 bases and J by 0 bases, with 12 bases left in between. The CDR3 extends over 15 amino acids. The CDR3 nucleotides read TGTGCCAGCAGCCCCGGTACGATTAGCACAGATACGCAGTATTTT. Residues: CASSPGTISTDTQYF. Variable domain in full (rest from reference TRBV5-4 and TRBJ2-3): ETGVTQSPTHLIKTRGQQVTLRCSSQSGHNTVSWYQQALGQGPQFIFQYYREEENGRGNFPPRFSGLQFPNYSSELNVNALELDDSALYLCASSPGTISTDTQYFGPGTRLTVL.

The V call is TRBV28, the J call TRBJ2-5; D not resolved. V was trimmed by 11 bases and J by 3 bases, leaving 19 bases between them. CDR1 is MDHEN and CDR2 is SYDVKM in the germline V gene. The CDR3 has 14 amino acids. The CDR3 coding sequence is TGTGCCGTCCATCCCGCCGGCGGAGAAGAGACCCAGTACTTC. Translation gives CAVHPAGGEETQYF.

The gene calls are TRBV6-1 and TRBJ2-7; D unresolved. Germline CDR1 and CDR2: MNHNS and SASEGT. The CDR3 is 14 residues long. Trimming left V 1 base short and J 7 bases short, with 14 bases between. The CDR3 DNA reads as TGTGCCAGCAGTGAAGTTCCAGATTTGGGAGAGCAGTACTTC. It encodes CASSEVPDLGEQYF.

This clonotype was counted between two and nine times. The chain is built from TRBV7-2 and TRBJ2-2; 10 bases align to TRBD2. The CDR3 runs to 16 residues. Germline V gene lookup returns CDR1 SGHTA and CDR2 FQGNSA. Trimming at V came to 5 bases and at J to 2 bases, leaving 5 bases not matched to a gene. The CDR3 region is CASSPTSGANTGELFF. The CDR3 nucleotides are TGTGCCAGCAGCCCTACTAGCGGGGCTAACACCGGGGAGCTGTTTTTT.

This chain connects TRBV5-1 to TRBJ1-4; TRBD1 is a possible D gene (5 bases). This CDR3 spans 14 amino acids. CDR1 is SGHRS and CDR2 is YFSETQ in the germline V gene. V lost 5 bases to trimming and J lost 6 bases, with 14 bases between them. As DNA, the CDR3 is TGCGCCAGCAGTAGGGAGGGGATGGATGAAAAACTGTTTTTT. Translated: CASSREGMDEKLFF.